This TCR beta chain appears in the sequencing data of a study of molecular identifiers for immune sequencing clone quantification. Across the study: For replicates, RNA isolated from roughly 21,000 or 96,000 naive CD8 cells was divided into five portions, of which four were sequenced.

General study findings and limits: Clones above 20 RNA copies held over 98% of effector molecules, under 1% in naive cells.

Previously described methods and listed TCR primers were used for bulk TCR libraries. A single record per CDR3 protein comes from TCRdb applying MiXCR to the PCR reads. The sample consists of about 500,000 distinct CDR3 sequences, over 20% of them appearing once. Note on this clonotype: Its antigen is still unknown. One end of the junction does not line up with germline, which may come from a read error.

The sample comprised naive CD8+ T cells from blood, with Jurkat cell RNA spiked in. Subset specified: FACS-sorted CD8+CD4-CCR7+CD45RA+ naive T cells. The receptor was derived from a human donor in good health. Some libraries in this study had Jurkat cell RNA spiked in.

This CDR3 reads CASSMTSYERYF. CDR3 nucleotide sequence: TGTGCCAGTAGTATGACTTCCTACGAGCGGTACTTC. This chain joins TRBV19 and TRBJ2-7; D ambiguous. The CDR3 loop spans 12 amino acids. Per the germline V gene, CDR1 is LNHDA and CDR2 is SQIVND (reference sequence).